The next 21 T cell receptor beta chains were all read from a single sample in a study of Graves' ophthalmopathy and Graves' hyperthyroidism. RNA transcripts were the source from which TCR beta CDR3 regions were amplified. An initial RT-PCR round employing HTBI primers preceded a second-round multiplex PCR. TCRdb reanalysed the multiplex PCR reads using MiXCR and keeps one entry per CDR3 protein. Of roughly 500,000 distinct CDR3 sequences listed, around 15% were seen once; the top ten hold roughly 9.8%. Material for sequencing was blood. The receptors derive from a woman in her thirties with Graves' ophthalmopathy.

This clonotype has ten or more counts. V usage is TRBV11-2 and J usage is TRBJ2-7; TRBD1 aligns across 12 bases. Germline trimming cut 5 bases from V and 5 bases from J; bases unmatched to any gene: 10. The germline gives CDR1 SGHAT, CDR2 FQNNGV. The CDR3 is made up of 16 amino acids. The CDR3 here is CASSHLWGQGAHEQYF. The DNA of the CDR3 is TGTGCCAGCAGCCATCTCTGGGGACAGGGGGCCCACGAGCAGTACTTC.

This clonotype was detected many times. J is TRBJ1-5 and V is TRBV20-1, with D hard to call. The V gene's germline CDR1 is DFQATT and CDR2 SNEGSKA (reference sequence). Trimming stripped 0 bases from V and 4 bases from J, with 7 bases between. The CDR3 runs 13 residues. Here the CDR3 DNA reads TGCAGTGCTAGAGAGTTACCTAATCAGCCCCAGCATTTT. Its protein is CSARELPNQPQHF.

This clonotype was seen a handful of times. The rearrangement joins TRBV4-2 to TRBJ2-7; D not certain. Germline V gene lookup returns CDR1 LGHNA and CDR2 YNFKEQ. The CDR3 extends over 16 amino acids. V was cut by 1 base and J by 0 bases, with 13 bases left in between. As DNA, the CDR3 is TGTGCCAGCAGCCAAGCCCTTGCGGAAGTCTCCTACGAGCAGTACTTC. Amino acid sequence: CASSQALAEVSYEQYF.

This clonotype was recorded at least ten times. CDR3: CARKQTWRECYEQYF. CDR3 coding DNA: TGTGCCAGAAAACAGACCTGGCGGGAATGCTACGAGCAGTACTTC. The gene calls are TRBV6-4 and TRBJ2-7; D might be TRBD2 (6 bases). Germline assignment: CDR1 MRHNA and CDR2 SNTAGT. The V gene lost 9 bases and the J gene lost 3 bases, with 21 bases spanning the gap. CDR3 length: 15 residues.

This clonotype occurred many times. The chain has TRBV19 and TRBJ2-6; D possibly corresponds to TRBD1 (5 bases). Trimming pared 2 bases from V and 8 bases from J, leaving 13 bases between. Germline assignment: CDR1 LNHDA and CDR2 SQIVND (reference sequence). The CDR3 sequence is 15 residues long. The CDR3 is CASSITGPYSNVLTF. Written as DNA, the CDR3 is TGTGCCAGTAGTATAACAGGCCCCTACTCCAACGTCCTGACTTTC.

This clonotype appeared many times. CDR3 bases: TGTGCCAGCAGCCCTAACCAGGGGGGCGTCGGGACCCAGTACTTC. Residues: CASSPNQGGVGTQYF. The V gene is TRBV6-1, the J gene TRBJ2-5; TRBD1 is a possible D gene (7 bases). V dropped 6 bases and J dropped 7 bases, with 21 bases sitting between them. The germline V gene has CDR1 MNHNS and CDR2 SASEGT. The CDR3 runs to 15 residues.

This clonotype was detected ten times or more. The rearrangement joins TRBV20-1 to TRBJ2-7; D unclear. The germline CDR1 and CDR2 sequences are DFQATT and SNEGSKA (reference sequence). Trimming left V 2 bases short and J 2 bases short, with 7 bases between. The CDR3 covers 12 residues. This chain's CDR3 is CSARLNPYEQYF. CDR3 in DNA: TGCAGTGCTAGACTGAACCCCTACGAGCAGTACTTC.

This clonotype was counted ten times or more. The rearrangement uses TRBV27 and TRBJ1-1; D ambiguous. CDR3 length: 14 amino acids. In germline, CDR1 is MNHEY, CDR2 SMNVEV (reference sequence). The V gene lost 7 bases and the J gene lost 6 bases, with 18 bases spanning the gap. The CDR3 region has the DNA TGTGCCAGCATGAAGACTGAGAAACACCCTGAAGCTTTCTTT. Amino acid sequence: CASMKTEKHPEAFF.

Turning to this clonotype: This clone may be a read error of a much larger clone one base away. This chain joins TRBV6-1 and TRBJ1-5; D perhaps matches TRBD1 (5 bases). The CDR3 is 15 amino acids. CDR1 is MNHNS and CDR2 is SASEGT in the germline V gene. Here the CDR3 reads CVSRDPGDSNQPQHF. The CDR3 DNA is TGTGTCAGCAGGGACCCTGGGGACAGCAATCAGCCCCAGCATTTT.

At least ten counts were recorded for this clonotype. The chain recombines TRBV11-2 with TRBJ2-5; TRBD2 is a possible D gene (5 bases). Germline values: CDR1 SGHAT, CDR2 FQNNGV. Deletions cut 0 bases from V and 7 bases from J, with 12 bases between. The CDR3 is 14 residues long. DNA of the CDR3: TGTGCCAGCAGCTTAGAGATCCTACGGGGGACCCAGTACTTC. Its protein is CASSLEILRGTQYF.

This clonotype came up many times. The chain uses TRBV9 and TRBJ1-1; D is perhaps TRBD1 (5 bases). Germline assignment: CDR1 SGDLS and CDR2 YYNGEE. CDR3 length: 14 residues. Deletions cut 3 bases from V and 4 bases from J, with 13 bases between. The CDR3 loop is CASSAQGLGTEAFF. Here the CDR3 DNA reads TGTGCCAGCAGCGCTCAGGGTTTGGGCACTGAAGCTTTCTTT. Combining the CDR3 with reference TRBV9 and TRBJ1-1 gives the whole variable domain DSGVTQTPKHLITATGQRVTLRCSPRSGDLSVYWYQQSLDQGLQFLIQYYNGEERAKGNILERFSAQQFPDLHSELNLSSLELGDSALYFCASSAQGLGTEAFFGQGTRLTVV.

At least ten counts were recorded for this clonotype. This chain uses TRBV2 with TRBJ1-1; 7 nucleotides line up with TRBD1. This CDR3 is built from 13 residues. Germline trimming cut 5 bases from V and 1 base from J; bases unmatched to any gene: 1. Looked up from germline, CDR1 is SNHLY and CDR2 is FYNNEI. The CDR3, as DNA: TGTGCCAGCAGTAGGGACAGGAACACTGAAGCTTTCTTT. This sequence encodes CASSRDRNTEAFF.

The chain carries TRBV5-1 and TRBJ1-2; 7 bases are a match to TRBD1. From germline, CDR1 is SGHRS and CDR2 YFSETQ. The CDR3 runs 14 residues. V was pared by 4 bases and J by 4 bases, with 7 bases of the junction left unmatched. CDR3 loop: CASSTTGEGYGYTF. The CDR3 DNA reads TGCGCCAGCAGCACAACAGGGGAGGGCTATGGCTACACCTTC.

This clonotype was recorded many times. The chain uses TRBV27 and TRBJ2-7, with 8 bases that match TRBD2. CDR3 length: 14 amino acids. CDR1 and CDR2 (germline): MNHEY, SMNVEV (reference sequence). The trim removed 7 bases at V and 3 bases at J, leaving 8 bases unmatched. The CDR3 DNA follows: TGTGCCAGCATTGGGCCGGGGGGGAACTACGAGCAGTACTTC. This encodes CASIGPGGNYEQYF.

This clonotype was seen repeatedly, ten times or more. The genes are TRBV28 and TRBJ2-2; TRBD1 matches at 9 bases. The trim removed 5 bases at V and 2 bases at J, leaving 3 bases unmatched. This CDR3 comprises 15 residues. CDR1 is MDHEN and CDR2 is SYDVKM in the germline V gene. The CDR3 region has the DNA TGTGCCAGCAGTAGGGGACAGGGAAACACCGGGGAGCTGTTTTTT. Amino acids: CASSRGQGNTGELFF.

This clonotype has only a few counts. The chain recombines TRBV6-1 with TRBJ1-5; TRBD1 matches at 8 bases. CDR1 MNHNS and CDR2 SASEGT come from the germline V gene. This CDR3 comprises 14 residues. The J segment lost 4 bases and the V segment lost 10 bases, leaving 9 bases of the junction unmatched. DNA for the CDR3: TGTGCCACCCACCCGGACAGGGTGAATCAGCCCCAGCATTTT. Encoded protein: CATHPDRVNQPQHF.

This clonotype appeared many times. The chain employs TRBV19 and TRBJ1-1; 9 bases align to TRBD1. The V segment lost 7 bases and the J segment 6 bases; nucleotides outside the gene matches: 9. The CDR3 extends over 14 amino acids. Looked up from germline, CDR1 is LNHDA and CDR2 is SQIVND (reference sequence). The CDR3 sequence is CASKQGAIGSEAFF. In DNA, the CDR3 is TGTGCCAGTAAACAGGGGGCAATCGGATCTGAAGCTTTCTTT.

In its sample, this clonotype was seen many times. V is TRBV29-1 and J is TRBJ1-1; 9 positions match TRBD1. There are 14 residues in the CDR3. Unmatched junction bases numbered 3, after V lost 4 bases and J lost 0 bases. Germline V lookup: CDR1 SQVTM, CDR2 ANQGSEA. CDR3 amino acids: CSVVRDRVNTEAFF. The CDR3 region has the DNA TGCAGCGTTGTGCGGGACAGGGTGAACACTGAAGCTTTCTTT. The whole variable domain, filled in from reference TRBV29-1 and TRBJ1-1, reads SAVISQKPSRDICQRGTSLTIQCQVDSQVTMMFWYRQQPGQSLTLIATANQGSEATYESGFVIDKFPISRPNLTFSTLTVSNMSPEDSSIYLCSVVRDRVNTEAFFGQGTRLTVV.

The table lists this clonotype with many counts. The chain recombines TRBV28 with TRBJ1-2; 8 bases match TRBD1. Germline V gene lookup returns CDR1 MDHEN and CDR2 SYDVKM. The ends lost 7 bases at V and 9 bases at J; junction bases unmatched: 7. This CDR3 contains 12 residues. Here the CDR3 reads CASNSGGASYTF. The DNA of the CDR3 is TGTGCCAGCAATTCAGGGGGCGCGAGCTACACCTTC.

The table lists this clonotype with many counts. This chain connects TRBV12-3 or TRBV12-4 to TRBJ1-5, with a possible D match to TRBD1 (6 bases). Trimming shortened V by 7 bases and J by 5 bases, and 12 bases separated the two germline ends. The CDR3 runs to 13 residues. The CDR3 loop is CASTNSGDQPQHF. Written as DNA, the CDR3 is TGTGCCAGCACCAACTCAGGGGATCAGCCCCAGCATTTT.

The table lists this clonotype with many counts. The chain employs TRBV9 and TRBJ1-2; 8 bases are shared with TRBD1. Trimming took 8 bases from V and 8 from J; bases not matched to a gene: 11. CDR1 and CDR2 (germline): SGDLS, YYNGEE. This CDR3 contains 13 residues. CDR3 protein: CASTGGGHEGYTF. In nucleotides, the CDR3 is TGTGCCAGTACAGGGGGAGGCCACGAGGGCTACACCTTC.